Sequencing of this TCR beta chain was carried out in a study of blood T cells in healthy people across ages. Study-level findings and limits: Long-lived and aged donors differed, with more naive CD4+ cells and higher diversity in the long-lived. Estimates of total diversity, which came from one million sequenced T cells, were considered to be underestimates. The study could not conclusively compare naive and antigen-experienced cells, given its unsorted PBMCs.

Note on this clonotype: Its antigen is undetermined. A much bigger clone sits one base away, suggesting this may be a read error.

PCR was performed a second time for about 6 to 12 cycles using a sample-barcoded 5' primer and a J-beta primer mix. Per sample, CDR3-containing paired-end reads numbered at least 2.5 million. TCRdb reprocessed the 5' RACE reads with MiXCR, giving one entry per CDR3 protein. This repertoire shows some 860,000 distinct CDR3 sequences, about 56% found once; its top ten account for roughly 24%. CDR1 SGHRS and CDR2 YFSETQ come from the germline V gene. With 0 bases clipped from V and 9 bases from J, the junction kept 12 bases outside the gene matches. The CDR3 spans 16 residues. The chain couples TRBV5-1 to TRBJ2-1; 7 nucleotides line up with TRBD2. The TCR sequence derives from a man in his forties or fifties in good health. Sequenced material: blood. CDR3 sequence (DNA): TGCGCCAGCAGCTTGGGGGGACTAACCGCCCAGGTTGAGCAGTTCTTC. Translated: CASSLGGLTAQVEQFF.